This TCR beta chain was captured by sequencing in a study of PD-1 blockade in classical Hodgkin lymphoma. Overall study: Intravenous nivolumab at 3 mg/kg was given to patients every 2 weeks. Overall study findings and caveats: Diminished baseline TCR diversity has been reported in newly diagnosed patients relative to healthy donors. Diversity similar to that of newly diagnosed patients was seen at baseline in complete responders. After ASCT, patients who started nivolumab under 1 year later were excluded.

Germline V lookup: CDR1 SNHLY, CDR2 FYNNEI. Trimming removed 5 bases at V and 4 bases at J, with 9 bases between. CDR3 length equals 12 residues. The table came from immunoSEQ multiplex PCR; TCRdb's copy has only in-frame clones and leaves some out. The table shows 40,000 to 55,000 clones, with roughly 90% occurring only once. After autologous stem cell transplantation all patients relapsed, and prior brentuximab vedotin exposure differed between cohorts. As regards this clone: Its target is not known.

Source: peripheral blood mononuclear cells (PBMCs), taken at baseline. The rearrangement links TRBV2 to TRBJ2-7; D ambiguous. The clonotype comes from a human donor with classical Hodgkin lymphoma. This CDR3 is CASSLAVYEQYF. CDR3 DNA: TGTGCCAGCAGTTTGGCCGTGTACGAGCAGTACTTC. Complete variable domain (other parts from reference TRBV2 and TRBJ2-7): EPEVTQTPSHQVTQMGQEVILRCVPISNHLYFYWYRQILGQKVEFLVSFYNNEISEKSEIFDDQFSVERPDGSNFTLKIRSTKLEDSAMYFCASSLAVYEQYFGPGTRLTVT.